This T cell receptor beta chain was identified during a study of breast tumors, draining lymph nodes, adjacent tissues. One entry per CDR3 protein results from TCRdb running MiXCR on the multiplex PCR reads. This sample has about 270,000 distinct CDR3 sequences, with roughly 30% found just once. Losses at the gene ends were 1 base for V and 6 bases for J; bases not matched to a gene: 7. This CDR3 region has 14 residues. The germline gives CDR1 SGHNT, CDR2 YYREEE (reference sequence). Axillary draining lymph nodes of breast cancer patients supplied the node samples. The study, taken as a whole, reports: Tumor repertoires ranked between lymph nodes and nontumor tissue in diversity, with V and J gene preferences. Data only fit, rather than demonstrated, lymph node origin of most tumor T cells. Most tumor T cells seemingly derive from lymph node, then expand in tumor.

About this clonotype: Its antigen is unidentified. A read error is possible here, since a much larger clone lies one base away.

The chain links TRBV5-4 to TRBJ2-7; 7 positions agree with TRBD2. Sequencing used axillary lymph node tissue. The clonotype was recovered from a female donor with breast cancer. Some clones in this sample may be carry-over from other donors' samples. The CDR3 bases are TGTGCCAGCAGCTTGACTGGCGGGAGTTTCGAGCAGTACTTC. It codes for CASSLTGGSFEQYF.